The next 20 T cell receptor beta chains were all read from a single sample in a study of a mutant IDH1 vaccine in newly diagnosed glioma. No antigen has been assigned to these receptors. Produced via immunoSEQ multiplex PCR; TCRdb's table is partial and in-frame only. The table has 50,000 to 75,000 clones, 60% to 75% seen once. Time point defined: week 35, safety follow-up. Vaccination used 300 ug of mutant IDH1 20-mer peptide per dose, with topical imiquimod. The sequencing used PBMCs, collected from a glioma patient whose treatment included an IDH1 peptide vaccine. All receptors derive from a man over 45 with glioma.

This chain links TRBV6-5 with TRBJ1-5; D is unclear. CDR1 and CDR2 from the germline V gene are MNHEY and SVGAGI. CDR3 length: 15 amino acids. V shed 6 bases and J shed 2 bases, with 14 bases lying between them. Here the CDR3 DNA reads TGTGCCAGCAGCTCCCCAGGAGGTGGCAATCAGCCCCAGCATTTT. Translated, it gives CASSSPGGGNQPQHF.

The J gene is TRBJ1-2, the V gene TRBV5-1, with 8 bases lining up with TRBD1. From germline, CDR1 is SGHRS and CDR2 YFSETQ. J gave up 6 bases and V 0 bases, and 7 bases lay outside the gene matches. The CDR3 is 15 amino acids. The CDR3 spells CASSLVAGGAHGYTF. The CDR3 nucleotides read TGCGCCAGCAGCTTGGTAGCAGGGGGCGCGCATGGCTACACCTTC.

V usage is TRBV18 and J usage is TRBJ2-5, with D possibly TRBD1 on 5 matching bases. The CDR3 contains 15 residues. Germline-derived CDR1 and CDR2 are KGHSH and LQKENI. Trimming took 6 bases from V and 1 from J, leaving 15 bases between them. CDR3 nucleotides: TGTGCCAGCTCCGACCAGGCAGGGTTCCAAGAGACCCAGTACTTC. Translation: CASSDQAGFQETQYF.

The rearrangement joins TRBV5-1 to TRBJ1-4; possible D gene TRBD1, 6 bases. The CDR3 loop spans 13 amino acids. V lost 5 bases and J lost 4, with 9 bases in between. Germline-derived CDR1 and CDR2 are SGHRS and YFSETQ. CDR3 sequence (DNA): TGCGCCAGCAGGGACAGCATTAATGAAAAACTGTTTTTT. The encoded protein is CASRDSINEKLFF.

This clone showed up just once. This CDR3 is CASSRTRTSGTTDTQYF. CDR3 in DNA: TGCGCCAGCAGCCGAACCCGGACTAGCGGAACCACAGATACGCAGTATTTT. The rearrangement links TRBV4-1 to TRBJ2-3; 10 nucleotides line up with TRBD2. Germline lookup yields CDR1 MGHRA and CDR2 YSYEKL. The CDR3 spans 17 residues. Trimming at V came to 4 bases and at J to 2 bases, leaving 9 bases not matched to a gene.

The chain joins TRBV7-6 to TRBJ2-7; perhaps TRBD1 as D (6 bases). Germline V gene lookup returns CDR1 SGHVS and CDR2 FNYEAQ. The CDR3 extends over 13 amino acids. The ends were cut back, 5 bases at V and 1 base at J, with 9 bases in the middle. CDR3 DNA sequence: TGTGCCAGCAGCCCGACAGGATCCTACGAGCAGTACTTC. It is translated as CASSPTGSYEQYF. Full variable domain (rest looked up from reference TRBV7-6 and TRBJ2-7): GAGVSQSPRYKVTKRGQDVALRCDPISGHVSLYWYRQALGQGPEFLTYFNYEAQQDKSGLPNDRFSAERPEGSISTLTIQRTEQRDSAMYRCASSPTGSYEQYFGPGTRLTVT.

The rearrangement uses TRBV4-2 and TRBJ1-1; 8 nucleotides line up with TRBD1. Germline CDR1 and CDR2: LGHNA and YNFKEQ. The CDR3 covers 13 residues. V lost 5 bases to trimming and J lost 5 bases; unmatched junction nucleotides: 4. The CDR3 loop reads CASSRGQVTEAFF. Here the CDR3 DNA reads TGTGCCAGCAGCAGGGGACAGGTTACTGAAGCTTTCTTT.

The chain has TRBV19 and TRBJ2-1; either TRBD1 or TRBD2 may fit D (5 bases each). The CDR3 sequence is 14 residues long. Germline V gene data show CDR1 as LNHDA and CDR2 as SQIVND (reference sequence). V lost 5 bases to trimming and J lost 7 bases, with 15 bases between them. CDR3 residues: CASSVTTRENEQFF. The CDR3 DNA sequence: TGTGCCAGTAGTGTGACTACCAGGGAGAATGAGCAGTTCTTC.

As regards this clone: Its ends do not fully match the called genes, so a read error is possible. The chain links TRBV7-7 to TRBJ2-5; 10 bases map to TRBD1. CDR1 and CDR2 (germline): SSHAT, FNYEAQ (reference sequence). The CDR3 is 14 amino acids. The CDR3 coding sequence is TGTGCTAGCAGCTCGACAGGGGGCGAAGAGACCCAGTACTTC. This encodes CASSSTGGEETQYF.

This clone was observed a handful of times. The CDR3 sequence is CASSYRRQAWGTEAFF. CDR3 in DNA: TGTGCCAGCAGTTACCGTCGACAGGCCTGGGGCACTGAAGCTTTCTTT. The chain recombines TRBV6-5 with TRBJ1-1, with TRBD1 as a possible D gene (6 bases). CDR1 MNHEY and CDR2 SVGAGI come from the germline V gene. V was cut by 2 bases and J by 4 bases, with 17 bases left in between. The CDR3 has 16 amino acids.

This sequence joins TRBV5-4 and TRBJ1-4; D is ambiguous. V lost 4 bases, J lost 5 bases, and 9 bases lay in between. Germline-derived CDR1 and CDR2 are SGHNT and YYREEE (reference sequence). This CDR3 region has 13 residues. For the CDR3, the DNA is TGTGCCAGCAGCCCCTCCGGGAATGAAAAACTGTTTTTT. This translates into CASSPSGNEKLFF.

DNA of the CDR3: TGTGCCAGCAGCTTAGGCCTCAGGGAAAAACTGTTTTTT. Its translation is CASSLGLREKLFF. This chain uses TRBV13 with TRBJ1-4; no definite D call. Germline V gene data show CDR1 as PRHDT and CDR2 as FYEKMQ (reference sequence). The CDR3 loop spans 13 amino acids. The germline V and J ends were trimmed by 0 bases and 8 bases, with 7 bases remaining between them.

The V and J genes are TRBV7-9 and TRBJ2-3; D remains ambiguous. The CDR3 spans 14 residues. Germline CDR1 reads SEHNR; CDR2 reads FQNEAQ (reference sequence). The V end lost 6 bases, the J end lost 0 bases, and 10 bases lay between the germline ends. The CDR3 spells CASSLTLSTDTQYF. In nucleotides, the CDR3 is TGTGCCAGCAGTTTAACCCTAAGCACAGATACGCAGTATTTT.

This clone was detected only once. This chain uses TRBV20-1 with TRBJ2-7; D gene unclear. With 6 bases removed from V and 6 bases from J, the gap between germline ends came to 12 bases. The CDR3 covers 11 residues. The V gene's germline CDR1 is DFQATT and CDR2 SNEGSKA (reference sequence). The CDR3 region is CSATRGGEQYF. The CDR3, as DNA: TGCAGTGCAACCCGAGGCGGCGAGCAGTACTTC.

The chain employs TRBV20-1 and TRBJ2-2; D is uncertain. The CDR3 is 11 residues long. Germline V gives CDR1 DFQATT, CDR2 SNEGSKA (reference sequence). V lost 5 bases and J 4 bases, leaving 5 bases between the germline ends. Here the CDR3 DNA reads TGCAGTGCTCACGGCACCGGGGAGCTGTTTTTT. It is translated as CSAHGTGELFF.

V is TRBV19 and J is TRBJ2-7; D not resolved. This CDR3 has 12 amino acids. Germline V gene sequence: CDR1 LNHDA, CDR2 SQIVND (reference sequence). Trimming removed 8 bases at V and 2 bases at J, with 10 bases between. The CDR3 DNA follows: TGTGCCAGTGGCAGGCGGCCCTACGAGCAGTACTTC. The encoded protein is CASGRRPYEQYF.

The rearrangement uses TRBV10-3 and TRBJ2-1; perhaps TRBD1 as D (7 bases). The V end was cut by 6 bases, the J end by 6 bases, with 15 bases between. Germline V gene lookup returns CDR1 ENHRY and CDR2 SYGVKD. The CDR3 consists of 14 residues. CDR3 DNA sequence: TGTGCCATCAGCTCCAGACAGGGAGGCAATGAGCAGTTCTTC. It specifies CAISSRQGGNEQFF.

The CDR3 DNA reads TGTGCCAGCAGCCTCCTGGGGGGATTGCGCGACGAGCAGTACTTC. It codes for CASSLLGGLRDEQYF. This chain uses TRBV11-2 with TRBJ2-7, with D maybe TRBD2 (6 bases). Looked up from germline, CDR1 is SGHAT and CDR2 is FQNNGV. The CDR3 contains 15 residues. The V and J ends lost 5 bases and 5 bases respectively, with 19 bases between them.

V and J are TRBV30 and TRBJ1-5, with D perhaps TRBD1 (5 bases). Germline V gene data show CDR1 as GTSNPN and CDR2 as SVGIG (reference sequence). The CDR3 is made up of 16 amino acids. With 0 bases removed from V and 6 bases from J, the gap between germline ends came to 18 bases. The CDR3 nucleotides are TGTGCCTGGAGTGTCCCGGGGCAGGGTAGGAGTCAGCCCCAGCATTTT. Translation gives CAWSVPGQGRSQPQHF.

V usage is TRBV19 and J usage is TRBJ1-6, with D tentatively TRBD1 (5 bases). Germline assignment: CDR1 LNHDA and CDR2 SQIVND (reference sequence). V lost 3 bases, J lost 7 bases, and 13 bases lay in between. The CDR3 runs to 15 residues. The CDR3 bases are TGTGCCAGTAGTATGACCTCAGGGTTCAATTCACCCCTCCACTTT. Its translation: CASSMTSGFNSPLHF.